What follows are 5 T cell receptor beta chains derived from one specimen sequenced in a study of read filtering for tumor transcriptome and immune sequencing. From roughly 400 ng of RNA, a library with molecular barcoded alpha/delta and beta/gamma adaptors was made. In TCRdb, the reads were re-called with MiXCR into one record per CDR3 protein. The profile covers about 15,000 distinct CDR3 sequences, with roughly 22% appearing a single time and 75% to 85% taken by the ten largest. The material sequenced was a population of CD138-negative cells sorted from bone marrow. Every receptor here comes from a donor at least 40 years old with multiple myeloma.

A few counts support this clonotype. This chain links TRBV29-1 with TRBJ2-3, with 11 bases matching TRBD2. Losses at the gene ends were 1 base for V and 4 bases for J; bases not matched to a gene: 4. CDR1 is SQVTM and CDR2 is ANQGSEA in the germline V gene. The CDR3 has 15 residues. The CDR3 here is CSVEAVAGGADTQYF. CDR3 nucleotides: TGCAGCGTTGAAGCCGTAGCGGGGGGGGCAGATACGCAGTATTTT.

This chain connects TRBV11-1 to TRBJ1-1; D gene ambiguous. The CDR3 spans 13 residues. In germline, CDR1 is SGHAT, CDR2 FQDESV (reference sequence). V was clipped by 4 bases and J by 8 bases, with 14 bases between them. DNA of the CDR3: TGTGCCAGCAGCTGGAGACGGAATCGCGAAGCTTTCTTT. Translating gives CASSWRRNREAFF.

The chain employs TRBV21-1 and TRBJ2-1. TRBV21-1 is recorded as a pseudogene. The CDR3 extends over 14 amino acids. In nucleotides, the CDR3 is TGTGCTACCCCACCTCGGATGACACGCGAGGAGCAGTTCTTC. Encoded protein: CATPPRMTREEQFF.

This clonotype was detected ten times or more. The chain combines TRBV11-2 with TRBJ1-1; TRBD1 matches 10 bases. The CDR3 consists of 14 residues. Trimming at V came to 5 bases and at J to 6 bases, leaving 6 bases not matched to a gene. Germline V lookup: CDR1 SGHAT, CDR2 FQNNGV. The CDR3 bases are TGTGCCAGCAGCCCGGACAGGGGGTGGGCTGAAGCTTTCTTT. Amino acids: CASSPDRGWAEAFF.

This clonotype was picked up many times. The V call is TRBV6-5, the J call TRBJ1-4, with D maybe TRBD1 (6 bases). There are 14 residues in the CDR3. The germline CDR1 and CDR2 sequences are MNHEY and SVGAGI. Trimming stripped 2 bases from V and 8 bases from J, with 12 bases between. The CDR3 region has the DNA TGTGCCAGCAGTTACGAGGGGGAGAGGGAAAAACTGTTTTTT. Its protein product is CASSYEGEREKLFF.